This TCR beta chain was retrieved from a study of blood T cell repertoires in COVID-19. TCRdb keeps only in-frame clones here, not all; method: immunoSEQ multiplex PCR. The table includes over 150,000 clones, approximately 90% detected once. Trimming left V 2 bases short and J 3 bases short, with 19 bases between. This CDR3 comprises 18 residues. Germline assignment: CDR1 KGHSH and CDR2 LQKENI. Sample: peripheral blood. The chain employs TRBV18 and TRBJ2-2; possible D gene TRBD1, 6 bases. The source of this sequence is a woman aged 60-70 years who had recovered from COVID-19. The CDR3 DNA follows: TGTGCCAGCTCACCAAGGGACGTACAGGGAGAATACACCGGGGAGCTGTTTTTT. The encoded protein is CASSPRDVQGEYTGELFF.